The rows below give T cell receptor beta chains drawn from one sample of a study of post-analysis software for immune sequencing data. One entry per CDR3 protein, called by TCRdb with MiXCR from the PCR reads. The sample records about 200,000 distinct CDR3 sequences, 29% being singletons. Material: blood. The receptors were gathered from a girl aged 2-17 years with multiple sclerosis. The CDR3 runs from the conserved cysteine through the conserved F or W. A D gene is named only where the DNA matches it firmly. Rows may omit the clone size; those that give it use once, few, many or a size class.

j_call d_call clone_size v_call cdr3_aa cdr3_nt
TRBJ2-1 NA few TRBV20-1 CTLLAGNEQFF TGCACCCTACTAGCTGGCAATGAGCAGTTCTTC
TRBJ1-2 NA many TRBV13 CASSRGPVDYGYTF TGTGCCAGCAGCCGCGGGCCCGTGGACTATGGCTACACCTTC
TRBJ2-3 NA NA TRBV7-8 CASTEMKGEGLYTDTQYF TGTGCCAGCACTGAAATGAAGGGAGAGGGGCTTTACACAGATACGCAGTATTTT
TRBJ1-2 NA many TRBV5-1 CASSLEGGYTF TGCGCCAGCAGCTTGGAGGGTGGCTACACCTTC
TRBJ2-1 NA NA TRBV15 CATSRAQGLMNNEQFF TGTGCCACCAGCAGAGCACAGGGACTAATGAACAATGAGCAGTTCTTC
TRBJ1-5 NA few TRBV12-3/TRBV12-4 CASSLQQGGQQPQHF TGTGCCAGCAGTTTACAGCAAGGAGGACAGCAGCCCCAGCATTTT
TRBJ2-7 NA many TRBV5-1 CASSLAPSYEQYF TGTGCCAGCAGCCTGGCCCCTTCCTACGAGCAGTACTTC
TRBJ2-1 TRBD2 many TRBV20-1 CSARLRGRRGEQFF TGCAGTGCTAGATTGCGGGGGAGAAGGGGTGAGCAGTTCTTC
TRBJ1-1 TRBD1 few TRBV7-3 CASSKTGTGGTEAFF TGTGCCAGCAGCAAAACCGGGACAGGGGGCACTGAAGCTTTCTTT
TRBJ2-7 TRBD2 many TRBV6-5 CASSYTHRRGGYEQYF TGTGCCAGCAGTTACACCCATCGTCGGGGGGGCTACGAGCAGTACTTC
TRBJ2-7 TRBD2 many TRBV27 CASSGTSGSTYF TGTGCCAGCAGTGGTACTAGCGGGAGTACGTACTTC
TRBJ1-2 NA NA TRBV20-1 CSARVRQGNYGYTF TGCAGTGCTAGAGTCCGTCAGGGTAACTATGGCTACACCTTC
TRBJ2-7 TRBD1 few TRBV5-1 CASNSETGSYEQYF TGCGCCAGCAACTCAGAGACAGGGTCCTACGAGCAGTACTTC
TRBJ2-1 TRBD2 many TRBV20-1 CSAPLAGGLNEQFF TGCAGTGCTCCGCTAGCGGGAGGGCTCAATGAGCAGTTCTTC
TRBJ2-3 NA many TRBV12-3/TRBV12-4 CASSLLAQSTDTQYF TGTGCCAGCAGTTTACTAGCGCAAAGCACAGATACGCAGTATTTT
TRBJ2-7 TRBD2 NA TRBV20-1 CSALSYVGRAAYEQYF TGCAGTGCTCTCTCATATGTCGGGAGGGCGGCCTACGAGCAGTACTTC
TRBJ1-5 NA few TRBV7-3 CASSLEVNQPQHF TGTGCCAGCAGTTTAGAGGTCAATCAGCCCCAGCATTTT
TRBJ2-3 NA many TRBV5-6 CASSQLRDTQYF TGTGCCAGCAGCCAGCTTCGGGATACGCAGTATTTT
TRBJ2-1 TRBD2 few TRBV19 CASSRTSGLGNEQFF TGTGCCAGTAGCAGGACTAGCGGCTTGGGGAATGAGCAGTTCTTC
TRBJ2-1 NA few TRBV7-2 CASSIGRGNEQFF TGTGCCAGCTCCATCGGCAGGGGCAATGAGCAGTTCTTC
TRBJ2-1 NA NA TRBV14 CASSRHSGSFYNEQFF TGTGCCAGCAGCCGCCATAGCGGATCCTTTTACAATGAGCAGTTCTTC
TRBJ2-3 TRBD2 NA TRBV24-1 CATSDQGLAGGPTDTQYF TGTGCCACCAGTGACCAAGGACTAGCGGGAGGGCCCACAGATACGCAGTATTTT
TRBJ2-1 NA NA TRBV5-1 CASSWHNEQFF TGCGCCAGCAGCTGGCACAATGAGCAGTTCTTC
TRBJ2-5 NA many TRBV7-3 CASSLRTQETQYF TGTGCCAGCAGCTTAAGGACCCAAGAGACCCAGTACTTC
TRBJ1-2 NA many TRBV20-1 CSARPLVSRGGDYGYTF TGCAGTGCTAGACCTCTTGTCTCCAGGGGCGGGGACTATGGCTACACCTTC
TRBJ1-1 NA NA TRBV3-1 CASSQATGRFTEAFF TGTGCCAGCAGCCAAGCGACTGGGCGATTCACTGAAGCTTTCTTT
TRBJ2-3 NA many TRBV29-1 CSVEGDTGTDTQYF TGCAGCGTTGAGGGGGACACAGGCACAGATACGCAGTATTTT
TRBJ2-1 NA many TRBV20-1 CSARDLYNEQFF TGCAGTGCTAGAGACTTATACAATGAGCAGTTCTTC
TRBJ1-3 TRBD1 few TRBV7-9 CAGPPDRGQTEAGNTIYF TGTGCCGGACCACCGGACAGGGGGCAAACTGAGGCTGGAAACACCATATATTTT
TRBJ2-1 NA once TRBV19 CASSIRGPRAHNEQFF TGTGCCAGTAGTATTCGAGGGCCAAGGGCCCACAATGAGCAGTTCTTC
TRBJ2-1 TRBD2 few TRBV28 CASTITRGLAGDNEQFF TGTGCCAGCACCATCACGAGGGGACTAGCGGGAGACAATGAGCAGTTCTTC